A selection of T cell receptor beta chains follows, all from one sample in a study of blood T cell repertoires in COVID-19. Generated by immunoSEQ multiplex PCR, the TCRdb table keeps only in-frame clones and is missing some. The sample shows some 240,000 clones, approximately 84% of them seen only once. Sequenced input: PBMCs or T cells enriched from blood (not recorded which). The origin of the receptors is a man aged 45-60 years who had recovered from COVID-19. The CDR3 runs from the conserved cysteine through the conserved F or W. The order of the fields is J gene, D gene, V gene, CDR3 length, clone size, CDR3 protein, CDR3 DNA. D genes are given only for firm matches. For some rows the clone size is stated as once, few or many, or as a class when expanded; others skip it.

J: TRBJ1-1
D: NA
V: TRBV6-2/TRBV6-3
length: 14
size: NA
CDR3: CASCPSSWNTEAFF
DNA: TGTGCCAGCTGCCCCTCGTCTTGGAACACTGAAGCTTTCTTT

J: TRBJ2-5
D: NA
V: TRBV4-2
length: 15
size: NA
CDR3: CASSQSAGNAETQYF
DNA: TGTGCCAGCAGCCAATCGGCAGGGAATGCAGAGACCCAGTACTTC

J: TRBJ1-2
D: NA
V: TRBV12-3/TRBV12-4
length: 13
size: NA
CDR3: CASSHGQIYGYTF
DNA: TGTGCCAGCAGCCATGGCCAGATATATGGCTACACCTTC

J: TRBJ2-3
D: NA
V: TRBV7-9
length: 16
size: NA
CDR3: CASSLATGRRADTQYF
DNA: TGTGCCAGCAGCTTAGCGACGGGGAGGCGGGCAGATACGCAGTATTTT

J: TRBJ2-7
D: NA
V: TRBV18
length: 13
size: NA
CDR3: CASSPRAGHEQYF
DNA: TGTGCCAGCTCTCCCCGTGCGGGCCACGAGCAGTACTTC

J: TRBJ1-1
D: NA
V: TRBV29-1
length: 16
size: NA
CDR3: CSGWGVAGEWNTEAFF
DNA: TGCAGCGGTTGGGGGGTGGCTGGGGAGTGGAACACTGAAGCTTTCTTT

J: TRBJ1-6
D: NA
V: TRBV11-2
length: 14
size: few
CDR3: CASSPAGGNSPLHF
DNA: TGTGCCAGCAGCCCGGCGGGGGGGAATTCACCCCTCCACTTT

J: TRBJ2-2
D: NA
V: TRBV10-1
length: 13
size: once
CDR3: CASSGRGDGELFF
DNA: TGCGCCAGCAGTGGGAGGGGTGACGGGGAGCTGTTTTTT

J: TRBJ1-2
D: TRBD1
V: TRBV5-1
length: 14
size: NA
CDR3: CASSLADRGDGYTF
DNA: TGCGCCAGCAGCTTGGCGGACAGGGGGGACGGCTACACCTTC

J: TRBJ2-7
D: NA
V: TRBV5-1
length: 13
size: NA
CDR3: CASSFSGSYEQYF
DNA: TGCGCCAGCAGCTTCTCGGGTTCCTACGAGCAGTACTTC

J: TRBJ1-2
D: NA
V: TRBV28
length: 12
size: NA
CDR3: CASSFRGRGYTF
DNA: TGTGCCAGCAGTTTTCGGGGAAGGGGCTACACCTTC

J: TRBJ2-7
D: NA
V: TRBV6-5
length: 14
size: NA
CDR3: CASSYGDRTYEQYF
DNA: TGTGCCAGCAGTTACGGCGACAGGACCTACGAGCAGTACTTC

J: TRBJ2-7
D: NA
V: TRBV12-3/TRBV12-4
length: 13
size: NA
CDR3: CASSRVPGDEQYF
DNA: TGTGCCAGCAGCAGAGTGCCGGGGGACGAGCAGTACTTC

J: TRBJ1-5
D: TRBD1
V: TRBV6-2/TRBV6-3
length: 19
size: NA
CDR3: CASSPIGGGVGEINQPQHF
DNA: TGTGCCAGCAGCCCCATTGGAGGGGGCGTGGGGGAGATCAATCAGCCCCAGCATTTT

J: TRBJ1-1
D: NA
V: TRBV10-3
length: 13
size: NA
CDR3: CAITLGGGTEAFF
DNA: TGTGCCATCACCTTGGGGGGGGGAACTGAAGCTTTCTTT

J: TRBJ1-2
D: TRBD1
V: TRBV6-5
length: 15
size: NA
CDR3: CASTSTGGSLYGYTF
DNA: TGTGCCAGCACCTCGACAGGGGGCTCTCTCTATGGCTACACCTTC

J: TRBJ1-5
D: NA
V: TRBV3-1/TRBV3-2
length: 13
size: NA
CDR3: CASSQGEKQPQHF
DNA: TGTGCCAGCAGCCAAGGCGAGAAACAGCCCCAGCATTTT

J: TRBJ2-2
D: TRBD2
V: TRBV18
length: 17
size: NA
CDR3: CASSSSKGLGVTGELFF
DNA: TGTGCCAGCTCATCTTCCAAGGGACTAGGAGTAACCGGGGAGCTGTTTTTT

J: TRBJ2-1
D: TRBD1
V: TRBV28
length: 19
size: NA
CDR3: CASSFFLTGGRSSYNEQFF
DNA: TGTGCCAGCAGTTTTTTTCTTACAGGGGGCCGAAGCTCCTACAATGAGCAGTTCTTC

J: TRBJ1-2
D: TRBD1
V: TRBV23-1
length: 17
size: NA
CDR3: CASSRPTRDRQNYGYTF
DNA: TGCGCCAGCAGTCGTCCAACCAGGGACAGACAAAACTATGGCTACACCTTC

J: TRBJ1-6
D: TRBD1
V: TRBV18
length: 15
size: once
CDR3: CASSKGVGGVSPLHF
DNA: TGTGCCAGCTCAAAGGGGGTAGGGGGCGTTTCACCCCTCCACTTT

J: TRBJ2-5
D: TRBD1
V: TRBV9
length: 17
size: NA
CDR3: CASSVSKDYRGRETQYF
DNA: TGTGCCAGCAGCGTATCAAAAGATTACAGGGGGCGAGAGACCCAGTACTTC

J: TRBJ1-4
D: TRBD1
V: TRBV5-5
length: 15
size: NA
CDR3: CASSPTGGSNEKLFF
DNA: TGTGCCAGCAGCCCTACAGGGGGGTCTAATGAAAAACTGTTTTTT

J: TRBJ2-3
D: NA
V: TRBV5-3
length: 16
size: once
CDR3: CARSLEHGVRTDTQYF
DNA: TGTGCCAGAAGCTTGGAACACGGAGTTCGTACAGATACGCAGTATTTT

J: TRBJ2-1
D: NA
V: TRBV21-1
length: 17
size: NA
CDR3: CASSKPSGLPGVHEQFF
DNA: TGTGCCAGCAGCAAACCTTCCGGTCTCCCGGGGGTGCATGAGCAGTTCTTC

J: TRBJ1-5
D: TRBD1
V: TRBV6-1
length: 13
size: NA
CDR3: CASSEGQGQPQHF
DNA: TGTGCCAGCAGTGAAGGACAGGGTCAGCCCCAGCATTTT

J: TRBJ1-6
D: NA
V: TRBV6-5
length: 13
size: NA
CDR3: CASSYLENSPLHF
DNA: TGTGCCAGCAGTTACTTAGAGAATTCACCCCTCCACTTT

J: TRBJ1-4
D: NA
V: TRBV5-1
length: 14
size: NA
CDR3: CASSSDLGGEKLFF
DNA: TGCGCCAGCAGCTCCGACCTAGGGGGTGAAAAACTGTTTTTT

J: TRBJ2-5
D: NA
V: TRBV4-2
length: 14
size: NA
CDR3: CASSHTGEGETQYF
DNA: TGTGCCAGCAGCCACACGGGAGAGGGGGAGACCCAGTACTTC

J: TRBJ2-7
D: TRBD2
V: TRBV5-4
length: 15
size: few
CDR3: CASSSSGGLSYEQYF
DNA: TGTGCCAGCAGCTCTAGCGGGGGCCTTTCCTACGAGCAGTACTTC

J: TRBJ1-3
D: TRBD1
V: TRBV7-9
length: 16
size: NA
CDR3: CASSSGQGGSGNTIYF
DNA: TGTGCCAGCAGCTCCGGACAGGGGGGTTCGGGAAACACCATATATTTT

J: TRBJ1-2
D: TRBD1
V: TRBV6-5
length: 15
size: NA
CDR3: CASSYLGQGDYGYTF
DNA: TGTGCCAGCAGTTACCTAGGACAGGGCGACTATGGCTACACCTTC

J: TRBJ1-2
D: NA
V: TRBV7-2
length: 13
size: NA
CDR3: CASSPQGYYGYTF
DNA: TGTGCCAGCAGCCCCCAGGGGTACTATGGCTACACCTTC

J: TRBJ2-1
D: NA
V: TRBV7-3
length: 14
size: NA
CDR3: CASSLSGAHNEQFF
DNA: TGTGCCAGCAGCCTCAGCGGTGCCCACAATGAGCAGTTCTTC

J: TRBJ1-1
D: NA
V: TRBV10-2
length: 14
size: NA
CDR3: CASSVYKGGTEAFF
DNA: TGCGCCAGCAGTGTGTATAAAGGGGGCACTGAAGCTTTCTTT

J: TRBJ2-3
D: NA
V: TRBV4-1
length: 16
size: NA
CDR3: CASSQDPGPSTDTQYF
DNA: TGCGCCAGCAGCCAAGATCCAGGTCCTAGCACAGATACGCAGTATTTT

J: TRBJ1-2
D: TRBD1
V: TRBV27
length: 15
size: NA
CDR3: CASSEHRTGGYGYTF
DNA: TGTGCCAGCAGTGAGCACCGGACAGGGGGTTATGGCTACACCTTC

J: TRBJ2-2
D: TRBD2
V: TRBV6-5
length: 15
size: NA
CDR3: CASSLSSGGYGELFF
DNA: TGTGCCAGCAGTCTCAGTAGCGGGGGATACGGGGAGCTGTTTTTT

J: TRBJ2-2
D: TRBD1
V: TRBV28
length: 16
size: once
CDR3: CASSLSPNRGTGELFF
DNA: TGTGCCAGCAGTTTATCACCGAACAGGGGGACCGGGGAGCTGTTTTTT

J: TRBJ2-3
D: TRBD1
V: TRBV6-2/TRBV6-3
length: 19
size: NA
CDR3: CASSYVQGAGGARTDTQYF
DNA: TGTGCCAGCAGTTATGTACAGGGGGCCGGGGGAGCGCGCACAGATACGCAGTATTTT

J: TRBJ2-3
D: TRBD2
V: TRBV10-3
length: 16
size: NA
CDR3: CAIRDVAGGLTDTQYF
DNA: TGTGCCATCAGGGACGTAGCGGGAGGCCTCACAGATACGCAGTATTTT

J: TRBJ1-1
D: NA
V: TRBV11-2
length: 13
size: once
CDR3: CASSLYGVTEAFF
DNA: TGTGCCAGCAGCTTATACGGAGTCACTGAAGCTTTCTTT

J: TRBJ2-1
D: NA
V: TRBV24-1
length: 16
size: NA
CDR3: CATSDLGGELGNEQFF
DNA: TGTGCCACCAGTGATTTAGGAGGGGAATTAGGAAATGAGCAGTTCTTC

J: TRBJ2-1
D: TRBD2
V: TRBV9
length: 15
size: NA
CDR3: CASSVGGGTYNEQFF
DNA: TGTGCCAGCAGCGTCGGCGGGGGGACCTACAATGAGCAGTTCTTC

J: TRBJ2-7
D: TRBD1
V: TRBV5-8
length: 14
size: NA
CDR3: CASSLDRGSYEQYF
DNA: TGTGCCAGCAGCTTGGACAGGGGGAGCTACGAGCAGTACTTC

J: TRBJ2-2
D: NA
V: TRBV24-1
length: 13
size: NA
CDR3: CATSDHREEELFF
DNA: TGTGCCACCAGTGATCACAGGGAAGAGGAGCTGTTTTTT

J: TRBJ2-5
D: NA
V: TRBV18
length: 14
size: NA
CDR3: CASSPPGGAETQYF
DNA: TGTGCCAGCTCACCTCCGGGGGGCGCGGAGACCCAGTACTTC

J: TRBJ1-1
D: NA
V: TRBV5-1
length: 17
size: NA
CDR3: CASSLDDPGMGSTEAFF
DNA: TGCGCCAGCAGCTTGGACGACCCGGGGATGGGATCGACTGAAGCTTTCTTT

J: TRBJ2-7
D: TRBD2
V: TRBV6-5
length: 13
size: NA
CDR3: CASKKRGTYEQYF
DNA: TGTGCCAGCAAAAAGCGGGGGACCTACGAGCAGTACTTC

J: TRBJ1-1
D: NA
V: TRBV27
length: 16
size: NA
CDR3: CASRPTPGLMNTEAFF
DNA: TGTGCCAGCAGACCTACACCCGGACTGATGAACACTGAAGCTTTCTTT

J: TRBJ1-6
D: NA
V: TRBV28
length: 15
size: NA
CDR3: CASSLFRGGNSPLHF
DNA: TGTGCCAGCAGTTTATTTAGGGGGGGTAATTCACCCCTCCACTTT

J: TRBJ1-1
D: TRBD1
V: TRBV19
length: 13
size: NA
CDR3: CATQAGGWTEAFF
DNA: TGTGCCACTCAAGCAGGGGGTTGGACTGAAGCTTTCTTT

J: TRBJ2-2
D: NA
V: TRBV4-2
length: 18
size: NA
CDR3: CASSQDVRTTLGTGELFF
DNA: TGTGCCAGCAGCCAAGATGTTCGGACAACCCTGGGCACCGGGGAGCTGTTTTTT

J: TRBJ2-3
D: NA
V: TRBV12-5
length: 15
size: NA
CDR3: CASGFGQGNTDTQYF
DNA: TGTGCTAGTGGTTTCGGGCAGGGAAACACAGATACGCAGTATTTT

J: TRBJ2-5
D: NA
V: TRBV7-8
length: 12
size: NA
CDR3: CASSSSMETQYF
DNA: TGTGCCAGCAGCTCGAGTATGGAGACCCAGTACTTC

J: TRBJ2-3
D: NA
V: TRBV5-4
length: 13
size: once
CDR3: CASSLEAADTQYF
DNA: TGTGCCAGCAGCTTGGAGGCGGCAGATACGCAGTATTTT

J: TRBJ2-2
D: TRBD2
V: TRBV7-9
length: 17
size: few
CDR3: CASSPGTSGRIAGELFF
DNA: TGTGCCAGCAGCCCAGGGACTAGCGGGAGAATCGCCGGGGAGCTGTTTTTT

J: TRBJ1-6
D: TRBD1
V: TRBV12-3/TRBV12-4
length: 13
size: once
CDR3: CASSRTGNSPLHF
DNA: TGTGCCAGCAGTCGGACAGGGAATTCACCCCTCCACTTT

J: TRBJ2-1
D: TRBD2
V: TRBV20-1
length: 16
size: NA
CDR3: CSASLAGVYSYNEQFF
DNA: TGCAGTGCTAGTCTAGCGGGGGTTTACTCCTACAATGAGCAGTTCTTC